The 14 T cell receptor beta chains below all came from one sample that was sequenced in a study of CD8 T cells in ankylosing spondylitis. Each CDR3 protein gets one entry after TCRdb re-called the 5' RACE reads with MiXCR. This table holds 250,000 to 350,000 distinct CDR3 sequences, roughly 20% found once. Sequences were obtained from blood, either unsorted or a sorted T cell fraction (not recorded which). Receptors originate from a male donor with ankylosing spondylitis or in good health (not recorded which).

The table lists this clonotype with a few counts. The rearrangement joins TRBV20-1 to TRBJ2-3; the D is unclear. The CDR3 has 14 residues. Germline values: CDR1 DFQATT, CDR2 SNEGSKA (reference sequence). V dropped 7 bases and J dropped 4 bases, with 18 bases sitting between them. The chain's CDR3 is CSGDLGPQADTQYF. CDR3 coding DNA: TGCAGTGGAGATTTAGGTCCCCAGGCAGATACGCAGTATTTT.

This clonotype came up a few times. This rearrangement joins TRBV12-3 or TRBV12-4 to TRBJ1-4; D not certain. V was cut by 3 bases and J by 5 bases, with 7 bases left in between. This CDR3 has 13 residues. The CDR3 protein is CASSLDPNEKLFF. The CDR3 DNA follows: TGTGCCAGCAGTTTGGACCCGAATGAAAAACTGTTTTTT.

In its sample, this clonotype was seen a few times. The J gene is TRBJ1-1, the V gene TRBV3-1; weak D call: TRBD1 (5 bases). The CDR3 is 14 residues long. In germline, CDR1 is LGHDT, CDR2 YNNKEL (reference sequence). V lost 4 bases and J lost 4, with 13 bases in between. The CDR3 DNA follows: TGTGCCAGCAGCCGGGCGGGGGTGGGCACTGAAGCTTTCTTT. As protein: CASSRAGVGTEAFF.

The V gene is TRBV24-1, the J gene TRBJ1-1; no definite D call. The CDR3 is 13 residues long. The germline V gene has CDR1 KGHDR and CDR2 SFDVKD. V was pared by 7 bases and J by 3 bases, with 11 bases between. The CDR3 is CATSDEGYTEAFF. The CDR3 region has the DNA TGTGCCACCAGCGACGAGGGATACACTGAAGCTTTCTTT.

This clonotype was picked up many times. The chain combines TRBV5-1 with TRBJ2-3; 12 bases agree with TRBD2. The CDR3 spans 17 residues. Looked up from germline, CDR1 is SGHRS and CDR2 is YFSETQ. With V trimmed by 4 bases and J by 1 base, 7 bases remained unmatched. CDR3 sequence reads: CASSPPGTSGRTDTQYF. CDR3 nucleotides: TGCGCCAGCAGCCCACCCGGGACTAGCGGGCGCACAGATACGCAGTATTTT.

The V and J genes are TRBV5-5 and TRBJ2-7; D is undetermined. Trimming left V 5 bases short and J 7 bases short, with 13 bases between. CDR1 and CDR2 (germline): SGHKS, YYEKEE (reference sequence). This CDR3 has 12 amino acids. The CDR3 DNA is TGTGCCAGCAGACCCTTTTACGGTGAGCAGTACGTC. It yields the protein CASRPFYGEQYV.

This clonotype was counted a few times. The chain links TRBV12-3 or TRBV12-4 to TRBJ2-1; D not resolved. This CDR3 has 11 residues. Trimming left V 10 bases short and J 6 bases short, with 10 bases between. CDR3 region: CATSSGNEQFF. For the CDR3, the DNA is TGTGCCACTTCTTCCGGCAATGAGCAGTTCTTC.

Only a few counts were recorded for this clonotype. V usage is TRBV29-1 and J usage is TRBJ1-3; D is perhaps TRBD1 (6 bases). The CDR3 sequence is 12 residues long. Germline V gene data show CDR1 as SQVTM and CDR2 as ANQGSEA. The V gene lost 7 bases and the J gene lost 0 bases, with 7 bases spanning the gap. The CDR3 region is CSARGSGNTIYF. The CDR3 coding sequence is TGCAGCGCCAGGGGCTCTGGAAACACCATATATTTT.

There are a few counts of this clonotype. J is TRBJ2-3 and V is TRBV2, with 9 bases identical to TRBD1. V was pared by 3 bases and J by 2 bases, with 3 bases of the junction left unmatched. Germline CDR1 and CDR2: SNHLY and FYNNEI. This CDR3 spans 15 amino acids. For the CDR3, the DNA is TGTGCCAGCAGTGACGCACAGGGGGCCACAGATACGCAGTATTTT. Protein sequence: CASSDAQGATDTQYF.

This clonotype was recorded many times. The rearrangement uses TRBV5-1 and TRBJ2-3, with D tentatively TRBD2 (5 bases). With 5 bases removed from V and 0 bases from J, the gap between germline ends came to 13 bases. Germline V CDR1 and CDR2: SGHRS, YFSETQ. This CDR3 is built from 15 residues. This CDR3 reads CASRIDGDSTDTQYF. As DNA, the CDR3 is TGCGCCAGCAGGATAGACGGGGATAGCACAGATACGCAGTATTTT.

This clonotype showed up just a few times. The V call is TRBV15, the J call TRBJ2-1, with D possibly matching TRBD2 (6 bases). CDR3 size: 18 residues. Germline V gives CDR1 LNHNV, CDR2 YYDKDF (reference sequence). V lost 0 bases and J lost 0, with 15 bases in between. CDR3 sequence: CATSRDRGGMGSYNEQFF. Here the CDR3 DNA reads TGTGCCACCAGCAGAGATCGGGGCGGGATGGGCTCCTACAATGAGCAGTTCTTC.

This clonotype was recorded at least ten times. The chain is built from TRBV20-1 and TRBJ2-5; D gene unclear. Trimming stripped 1 base from V and 2 bases from J, with 8 bases between. This CDR3 has 13 residues. Germline V gene sequence: CDR1 DFQATT, CDR2 SNEGSKA (reference sequence). As DNA, the CDR3 is TGCAGTGCTAGAGGTAGCCTTCAAGAGACCCAGTACTTC. This gives the protein CSARGSLQETQYF.

This clonotype was observed a few times. The chain is built from TRBV20-1 and TRBJ1-5; D might be TRBD1 (5 bases). This CDR3 region has 14 residues. Trimming took off 6 bases at V and 11 bases at J, with 23 bases between the two ends. The V gene's germline CDR1 is DFQATT and CDR2 SNEGSKA (reference sequence). DNA of the CDR3: TGCAGTGCACAGGCGCTCCCAGGGAACGGCGCCCAGCATTTT. Protein sequence: CSAQALPGNGAQHF.

This sequence joins TRBV27 and TRBJ2-3, with D perhaps TRBD2 (5 bases). The CDR3 totals 12 residues. Trimming cost V 4 bases and J 5 bases, with 7 bases left between them. Germline V gives CDR1 MNHEY, CDR2 SMNVEV (reference sequence). Written as DNA, the CDR3 is TGTGCCAGCAGTTGGGCGGGAGATACGCAGTATTTT. It encodes CASSWAGDTQYF.